This TCR beta chain came from a study of T cells in localized non-small cell lung cancer. The ends were cut back, 0 bases at V and 2 bases at J, with 19 bases in the middle. CDR3 length equals 18 residues. From germline, CDR1 is SGHDN and CDR2 FVKESK. The protocol was immunoSEQ multiplex PCR, while the TCRdb copy is restricted to in-frame clones and leaves out a portion. The sample contains 2,500 to 3,000 clones, around 27% of which appear only once. The chain recombines TRBV14 with TRBJ1-2, with D perhaps TRBD1 (5 bases). This specimen consisted of normal lung tissue next to the tumor, obtained before any cancer treatment. The origin of this receptor is an older female donor with stage I squamous cell lung carcinoma. This CDR3 reads CASSQDLTSGRGNYGYTF. The CDR3 coding sequence is TGTGCCAGCAGCCAAGATCTTACGTCAGGTCGGGGGAACTATGGCTACACCTTC. Full variable domain (outside the CDR3, taken from reference TRBV14 and TRBJ1-2): EAGVTQFPSHSVIEKGQTVTLRCDPISGHDNLYWYRRVMGKEIKFLLHFVKESKQDESGMPNNRFLAERTGGTYSTLKVQPAELEDSGVYFCASSQDLTSGRGNYGYTFGSGTRLTVV.